The 17 T cell receptor beta chains below were found in one sample sequenced in a study of shared clonotypes between healthy human individuals. The protocol was immunoSEQ multiplex PCR, while the TCRdb copy is restricted to in-frame clones and leaves out a portion. This table has around 1,100,000 clones, about 80% appearing once. The sequencing sample was made of memory CD4+ T cells from PBMCs. Subset denoted: CD45RA-negative fraction. The receptor source for this set is a man aged 18 to 29 in good health. Some clones in this sample may be carry-over from other donors' samples.

The J gene is TRBJ2-1, the V gene TRBV7-9; D possibly matches TRBD1 or TRBD2 (6 bases each). In germline, CDR1 is SEHNR, CDR2 FQNEAQ (reference sequence). CDR3 length equals 17 residues. Trimming shortened V by 1 base and J by 9 bases, and 22 bases separated the two germline ends. In DNA, the CDR3 is TGTGCCAGCAGCTTAGGAGGGGGGCTTCCGGGCTCCGGTGAGCAGTTCTTC. It translates to CASSLGGGLPGSGEQFF.

The chain combines TRBV30 with TRBJ1-4; D perhaps matches TRBD1 (5 bases). Germline values: CDR1 GTSNPN, CDR2 SVGIG (reference sequence). The CDR3 runs to 15 residues. V dropped 1 base and J dropped 6 bases, with 15 bases sitting between them. In DNA form, the CDR3 reads TGTGCCTGGAGTGCTCCGGGGCGATGGGATGAAAAACTGTTTTTT. It translates to CAWSAPGRWDEKLFF.

The chain uses TRBV27 and TRBJ2-3, with 7 positions matching TRBD2. With 5 bases clipped from V and 1 base from J, the junction kept 6 bases outside the gene matches. The germline V gene encodes CDR1 MNHEY and CDR2 SMNVEV (reference sequence). The CDR3 contains 15 residues. The CDR3 spells CASSRFTSGTDTQYF. Here the CDR3 DNA reads TGTGCCAGCAGTAGATTCACTAGCGGCACAGATACGCAGTATTTT.

The J gene is TRBJ2-5, the V gene TRBV7-2; the D gene could be TRBD1 or TRBD2 (6 bases each). Germline CDR1 reads SGHTA; CDR2 reads FQGNSA. Trimming removed 4 bases from V and 5 bases from J, with 20 bases in between. The CDR3 totals 16 residues. The DNA of the CDR3 is TGTGCCAGCAGCTGGGGGAGACGGGGGCCAGGGGAGACCCAGTACTTC. Translation gives CASSWGRRGPGETQYF.

The gene calls are TRBV7-3 and TRBJ2-3; the match to TRBD2 covers 13 bases. V gave up 5 bases and J gave up 6 bases; unmatched junction bases: 5. The CDR3 contains 15 residues. Germline-derived CDR1 and CDR2 are SGHTA and FQGTGA. CDR3 bases: TGTGCCAGCAGCCCTGGACTAGCGGGAGTGGATACGCAGTATTTT. Translation: CASSPGLAGVDTQYF.

This clone showed up just a few times. The J gene is TRBJ2-7, the V gene TRBV29-1; D might be TRBD1 or TRBD2, each matching 5 bases. Germline loops: CDR1 SQVTM, CDR2 ANQGSEA. Trimming removed 7 bases from V and 0 bases from J, with 16 bases in between. The CDR3 sequence is 14 residues long. In nucleotides, the CDR3 is TGCAGCGCCGTGGGACGAGGGAGCTCCTACGAGCAGTACTTC. Translated: CSAVGRGSSYEQYF.

The chain couples TRBV5-4 to TRBJ2-2; 11 nucleotides agree with TRBD2. With V trimmed by 3 bases and J by 7 bases, 11 bases remained unmatched. The CDR3 runs to 17 residues. The germline V gene has CDR1 SGHNT and CDR2 YYREEE (reference sequence). This chain's CDR3 is CASSSGIAGGPIGELFF. In DNA, the CDR3 is TGTGCCAGCAGCTCTGGCATAGCGGGAGGGCCCATCGGGGAGCTGTTTTTT.

The chain is built from TRBV11-1 and TRBJ2-5; 7 positions agree with TRBD2. The DNA matches TRBJ2-7 better at its end, which makes the J call doubtful. Germline V gives CDR1 SGHAT, CDR2 FQDESV (reference sequence). The CDR3 has 14 residues. The CDR3 DNA reads as TGTGCCAGCAGCTTAGAAGCGGGACCTGGCGAGCAGTACTTC. As protein: CASSLEAGPGEQYF.

V usage is TRBV6-5 and J usage is TRBJ2-5, with D possibly being TRBD2 (5 bases). The CDR3 is made up of 15 amino acids. Germline-derived CDR1 and CDR2 are MNHEY and SVGAGI. Trimming cost V 0 bases and J 6 bases, with 14 bases left between them. CDR3 DNA: TGTGCCAGCAGTTACTCGAAGGGAGTCTGGCAGACCCAGTACTTC. Its translation: CASSYSKGVWQTQYF.

The V call is TRBV19, the J call TRBJ1-1; D is undetermined. CDR1 is LNHDA and CDR2 is SQIVND in the germline V gene (reference sequence). CDR3 length: 13 residues. Trimming removed 8 bases at V and 7 bases at J, with 17 bases between. CDR3 sequence: CASSWTPGIEAFF. CDR3 DNA: TGTGCCAGTTCTTGGACGCCTGGGATTGAAGCTTTCTTT. Full variable domain (missing parts from reference TRBV19 and TRBJ1-1): DGGITQSPKYLFRKEGQNVTLSCEQNLNHDAMYWYRQDPGQGLRLIYYSQIVNDFQKGDIAEGYSVSREKKESFPLTVTSAQKNPTAFYLCASSWTPGIEAFFGQGTRLTVV.

CDR3 protein: CASSLGAGGASEKLFF. The CDR3, as DNA: TGTGCCAGCAGCTTGGGTGCAGGGGGCGCGAGTGAAAAACTGTTTTTT. This sequence joins TRBV5-4 and TRBJ1-4; TRBD1 matches 8 bases. The trim removed 0 bases at V and 7 bases at J, leaving 8 bases unmatched. Germline V CDR1 and CDR2: SGHNT, YYREEE (reference sequence). The CDR3 sequence is 16 residues long.

At least ten counts were recorded for this clone. This chain's CDR3 is CASSFPASAGELFF. The CDR3 bases are TGTGCCAGCAGCTTCCCCGCGAGTGCCGGGGAGCTGTTTTTT. The V and J genes are TRBV7-2 and TRBJ2-2, with D hard to call. Trimming stripped 3 bases from V and 6 bases from J, with 11 bases between. CDR1 and CDR2 (germline): SGHTA, FQGNSA. The CDR3 totals 14 residues.

The genes are TRBV28 and TRBJ1-5; no clear D. V lost 10 bases and J 0 bases, leaving 16 bases between the germline ends. There are 15 residues in the CDR3. CDR1 is MDHEN, CDR2 SYDVKM, per germline. CDR3 bases: TGTGCCATCACCAACGGGGTTAATAGCAATCAGCCCCAGCATTTT. It specifies CAITNGVNSNQPQHF.

The gene calls are TRBV18 and TRBJ1-1, with TRBD1 matching over 7 bases. This CDR3 spans 14 amino acids. J was trimmed by 7 bases and V by 3 bases; bases with no gene match: 8. Germline-derived CDR1 and CDR2 are KGHSH and LQKENI. The DNA of the CDR3 is TGTGCCAGCTCACCCACAGGGGCGCGGGGTGAAGCTTTCTTT. Its translation: CASSPTGARGEAFF.

The rearrangement links TRBV28 to TRBJ1-4; the D gene is possibly TRBD1 (5 bases). V lost 6 bases and J lost 2, with 10 bases in between. The CDR3 extends over 14 amino acids. CDR1 is MDHEN, CDR2 SYDVKM, per germline. The CDR3 region has the DNA TGTGCCAGCAGCCCCACAGGCACTAATGAAAAACTGTTTTTT. Protein sequence: CASSPTGTNEKLFF. The complete variable domain, with remaining parts taken from reference TRBV28 and TRBJ1-4, reads DVKVTQSSRYLVKRTGEKVFLECVQDMDHENMFWYRQDPGLGLRLIYFSYDVKMKEKGDIPEGYSVSREKKERFSLILESASTNQTSMYLCASSPTGTNEKLFFGSGTQLSVL.

The rearrangement joins TRBV5-1 to TRBJ1-1; tentatively, D is TRBD1 (5 bases). Germline lookup yields CDR1 SGHRS and CDR2 YFSETQ. V was cut by 0 bases and J by 6 bases, with 15 bases left in between. The CDR3 is 15 residues long. The chain's CDR3 is CASSLAENLGAEAFF. CDR3 sequence (DNA): TGCGCCAGCAGCTTGGCAGAAAATTTAGGGGCTGAAGCTTTCTTT.

This chain joins TRBV19 and TRBJ2-1; 9 bases line up with TRBD2. CDR1 and CDR2 (germline): LNHDA, SQIVND (reference sequence). V dropped 7 bases and J dropped 8; count of bases not matched to a gene: 9. The CDR3 loop spans 14 amino acids. The CDR3 DNA follows: TGTGCCAGTAACGGCGGGAGGGCCGCGGATGAGCAGTTCTTC. Residues: CASNGGRAADEQFF.